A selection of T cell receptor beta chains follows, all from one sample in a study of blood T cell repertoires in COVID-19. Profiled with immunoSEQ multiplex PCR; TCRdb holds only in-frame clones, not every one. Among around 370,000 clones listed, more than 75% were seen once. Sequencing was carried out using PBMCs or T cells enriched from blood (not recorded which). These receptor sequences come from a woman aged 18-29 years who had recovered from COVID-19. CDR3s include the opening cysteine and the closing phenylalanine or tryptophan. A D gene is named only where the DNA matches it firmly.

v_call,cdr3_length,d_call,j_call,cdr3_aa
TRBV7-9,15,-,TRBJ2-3,CASSLGTAGTDTQYF
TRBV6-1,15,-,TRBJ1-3,CASSEVLYSGNTIYF
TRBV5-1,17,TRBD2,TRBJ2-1,CASSWALRTSGLNEQFF
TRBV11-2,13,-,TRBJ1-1,CASSPTGNTEAFF
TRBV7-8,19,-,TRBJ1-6,CASSTPVWAGSSYNSPLHF
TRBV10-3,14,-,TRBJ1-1,CAISADGGAAEAFF
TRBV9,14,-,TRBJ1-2,CASSPEPPRAIHTF
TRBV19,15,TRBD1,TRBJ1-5,CASSPRQGVNQPQHF
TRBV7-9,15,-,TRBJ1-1,CASSLGQLKNTEAFF
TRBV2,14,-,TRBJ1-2,CASSDQGRNYGYTF
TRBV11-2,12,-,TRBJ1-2,CASSSAGYGYTF
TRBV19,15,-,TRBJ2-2,CASSHRDTLTGELFF
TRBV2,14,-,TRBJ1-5,CASSIQGAPGPQHF
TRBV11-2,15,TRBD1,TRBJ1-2,CASSAQQGAYYGYTF
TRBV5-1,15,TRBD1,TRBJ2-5,CASSSGQGAMETQYF
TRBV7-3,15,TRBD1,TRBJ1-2,CASSLGTGSFYGYTF
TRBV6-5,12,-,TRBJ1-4,CASGTLNEKLFF
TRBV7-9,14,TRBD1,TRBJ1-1,CASSLDRVNTEAFF
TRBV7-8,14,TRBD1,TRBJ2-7,CASSLAGQGYEQYF
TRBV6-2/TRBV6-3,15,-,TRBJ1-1,CASNPAATFRTEAFF
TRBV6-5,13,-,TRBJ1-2,CASSQSFNYGYTF
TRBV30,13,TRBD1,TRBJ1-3,CAWTTGRGNTIYF
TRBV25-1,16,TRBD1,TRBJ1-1,CASSEGQGGRNTEAFF
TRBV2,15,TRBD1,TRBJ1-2,CASSLIYRGSDGYTF
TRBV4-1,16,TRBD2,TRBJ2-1,CASSQAPGLPYNEQFF
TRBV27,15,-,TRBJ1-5,CASSSYAAGDRPQHF
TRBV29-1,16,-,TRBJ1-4,CSVEDLATVGNEKLFF
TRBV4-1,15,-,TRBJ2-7,CASSQEIQGPYEQYF
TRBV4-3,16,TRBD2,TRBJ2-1,CASSPRLAGGNNEQFF
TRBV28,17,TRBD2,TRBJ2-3,CASQFGLAGGHADTQYF
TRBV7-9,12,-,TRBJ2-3,CASSPEMDTQYF
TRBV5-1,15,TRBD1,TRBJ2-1,CASSLGDRGNSEQFF
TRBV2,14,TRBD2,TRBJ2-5,CASRASGGSETQYF
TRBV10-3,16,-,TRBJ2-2,CAILPVETGFTGELFF
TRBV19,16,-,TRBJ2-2,CASTSLRQGRFGELFF
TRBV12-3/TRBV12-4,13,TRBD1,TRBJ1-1,CASSSTGRTEAFF
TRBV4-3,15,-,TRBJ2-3,CASSRRTGGTDTQYF
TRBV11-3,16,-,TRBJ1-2,CASSLLPHRLNYGYTF
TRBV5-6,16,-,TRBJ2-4,CASRDQLDLAKNIQYF
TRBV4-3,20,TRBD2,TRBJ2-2,CASSQVPTSGGASFTGELFF
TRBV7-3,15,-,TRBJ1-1,CASSPGGWVHTEAFF
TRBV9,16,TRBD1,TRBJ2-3,CASSVGTGASTDTQYF
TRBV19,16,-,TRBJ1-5,CASSIPPGPGGQPQHF
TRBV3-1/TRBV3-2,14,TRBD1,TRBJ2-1,CASSLTGDYNEQFF
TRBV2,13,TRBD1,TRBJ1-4,CASRPTGNEKLFF
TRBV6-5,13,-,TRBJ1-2,CASSYEGSDGYTF
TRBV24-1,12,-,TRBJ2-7,CATSDLRGEQYF